Shown below are 6 T cell receptor beta chains from a single sample sequenced in a study of patients and donors after allogeneic stem cell transplantation. TCRdb re-called the RT-PCR reads through MiXCR, storing one row per CDR3 protein. Among more than 150,000 distinct CDR3 sequences listed, about 24% were seen once. The sequenced sample consisted of blood, either unsorted or a sorted T cell fraction (not recorded which). Every receptor here comes from a human donor who was either an allogeneic HSCT recipient or a stem cell or donor lymphocyte infusion donor (not recorded which). It is not recorded whose cells these are; they may come from a transplant donor.

The CDR3 protein is CASSSGPGQETQYF. CDR3 sequence (DNA): TGTGCCAGCAGCTCCGGCCCGGGACAAGAGACCCAGTACTTC. The chain has TRBV7-9 and TRBJ2-5; D is perhaps TRBD2 (5 bases). This CDR3 is built from 14 residues. Germline V gives CDR1 SEHNR, CDR2 FQNEAQ (reference sequence). Between the trimmed V and J ends, which lost 4 bases and 2 bases, there was a span of 11 bases.

Only a few counts were recorded for this clonotype. This chain uses TRBV28 with TRBJ2-3; TRBD2 is a possible D gene (6 bases). CDR3 size: 10 residues. Germline assignment: CDR1 MDHEN and CDR2 SYDVKM. V was trimmed by 4 bases and J by 14 bases, leaving 10 bases between them. CDR3 sequence reads: CASSWEDMYF. The CDR3 DNA is TGTGCCAGCAGTTGGGAGGATATGTATTTT.

The chain carries TRBV20-1 and TRBJ2-1, with 7 bases fitting TRBD2. Unmatched junction bases numbered 20, after V lost 3 bases and J lost 6 bases. This CDR3 has 18 residues. Germline CDR1 and CDR2: DFQATT and SNEGSKA (reference sequence). The CDR3 DNA reads as TGCAGTGCTAGCCTTAATTCGGACCCCCTTTGGGGGGGCAATGAGCAGTTCTTC. Encoded protein: CSASLNSDPLWGGNEQFF.

This clonotype appeared a few times. The J gene is TRBJ2-5, the V gene TRBV11-2; the D gene could be TRBD1 or TRBD2 (5 bases each). The CDR3 contains 11 residues. Trimming removed 8 bases at V and 7 bases at J, with 11 bases between. In germline, CDR1 is SGHAT, CDR2 FQNNGV. The CDR3 DNA sequence: TGTGCCAGCCGGGACCTTGGGACCCAGTACTTC. Its protein product is CASRDLGTQYF.

The J gene is TRBJ1-6, the V gene TRBV5-1, with a possible D match to TRBD1 (6 bases). This CDR3 region has 16 residues. Germline CDR1 reads SGHRS; CDR2 reads YFSETQ. V lost 0 bases and J lost 7, with 14 bases in between. The chain's CDR3 is CASSLARRGGNSPLHF. The CDR3 DNA follows: TGCGCCAGCAGCTTGGCCCGTAGGGGGGGAAATTCACCCCTCCACTTT.

This chain uses TRBV5-1 with TRBJ1-1, with D maybe TRBD1 (5 bases). CDR1 is SGHRS and CDR2 is YFSETQ in the germline V gene. This CDR3 is 16 amino acids long. Trimming took 0 bases from V and 3 from J, leaving 15 bases between them. The CDR3 DNA reads as TGCGCCAGCAGCTTGGCCAATGGAGGGGTGGACACTGAAGCTTTCTTT. This translates into CASSLANGGVDTEAFF.